This T cell receptor (beta chain) is drawn from a study of blood T cell repertoires in COVID-19. With 2 bases removed from V and 9 bases from J, the gap between germline ends came to 11 bases. From germline, CDR1 is LGHDT and CDR2 YNNKEL (reference sequence). The CDR3 spans 13 residues. Data came from immunoSEQ multiplex PCR; TCRdb stores just in-frame clones and leaves some out. The sample yields about 440,000 clones, around 91% seen once. Sequencing was done on a sample of PBMCs or T cells enriched from blood (not recorded which). The chain is built from TRBV3-1 (or the pseudogene TRBV3-2) and TRBJ1-3; D remains ambiguous. The source is a young man who had recovered from COVID-19. CDR3 protein: CASSQSGDGTIYF. For the CDR3, the DNA is TGTGCCAGCAGCCAAAGCGGCGACGGCACCATATATTTT.